This passage covers 32 T cell receptor beta chains from one sample sequenced in a study of cytotoxic CD8 clonotypes in ibrutinib-treated CLL. Data came from immunoSEQ multiplex PCR; TCRdb stores just in-frame clones and leaves some out. The data show 300,000 or so clones, with 67% seen just once and roughly 6.8% held by the top ten. Sequences were derived from PBMCs, sampled after 36 months of ibrutinib treatment. These TCRs come from a human donor with chronic lymphocytic leukemia.

The gene calls are TRBV29-1 and TRBJ1-1, with D tentatively TRBD1 (5 bases). The CDR3 runs to 12 residues. The germline V and J ends were trimmed by 4 bases and 6 bases, with 12 bases remaining between them. Germline CDR1 reads SQVTM; CDR2 reads ANQGSEA. The CDR3 is CSVVAGIAEAFF. The DNA of the CDR3 is TGCAGCGTTGTCGCAGGGATCGCTGAAGCTTTCTTT.

Here the CDR3 DNA reads TGCGCCAGCAGCTTGGCTGCGACAGGGGCGGGTCACTATGGCTACACCTTC. As protein: CASSLAATGAGHYGYTF. V usage is TRBV5-1 and J usage is TRBJ1-2; TRBD1 agrees at 8 bases. CDR1 SGHRS and CDR2 YFSETQ come from the germline V gene. This CDR3 has 17 residues. V lost 0 bases to trimming and J lost 3 bases; unmatched junction nucleotides: 10.

This clone has a handful of counts. The V gene is TRBV5-1, the J gene TRBJ2-2; TRBD1 is a possible D gene (5 bases). This CDR3 comprises 16 residues. Germline V gene lookup returns CDR1 SGHRS and CDR2 YFSETQ. Deletions cut 4 bases from V and 4 bases from J, with 17 bases between. For the CDR3, the DNA is TGCGCCAGCAGCCGAGACGCAGGGTGGACCACCGGGGAGCTGTTTTTT. Residues: CASSRDAGWTTGELFF.

This chain connects TRBV6-1 to TRBJ1-1; 7 bases map to TRBD1. CDR3 length: 14 residues. Germline CDR1 is MNHNS and CDR2 is SASEGT. Unmatched junction bases numbered 3, after V lost 0 bases and J lost 5 bases. CDR3 DNA: TGTGCCAGCAGTGAAGCGAGGGGGCGAACTGAAGCTTTCTTT. Protein: CASSEARGRTEAFF.

This chain uses TRBV19 with TRBJ1-1; 9 bases are shared with TRBD1. The CDR3 contains 14 residues. Germline CDR1 and CDR2: LNHDA and SQIVND (reference sequence). Trimming removed 3 bases from V and 7 bases from J; junction bases left unmatched: 6. The DNA of the CDR3 is TGTGCCAGTAGTATGAAACAGGGGGCGGGTGAAGCTTTCTTT. This gives the protein CASSMKQGAGEAFF. The variable domain in full, with the rest retrieved from reference TRBV19 and TRBJ1-1, is DGGITQSPKYLFRKEGQNVTLSCEQNLNHDAMYWYRQDPGQGLRLIYYSQIVNDFQKGDIAEGYSVSREKKESFPLTVTSAQKNPTAFYLCASSMKQGAGEAFFGQGTRLTVV.

The rearrangement uses TRBV11-2 and TRBJ2-2, with TRBD1 matching over 9 bases. V lost 6 bases to trimming and J lost 3 bases; unmatched junction nucleotides: 8. Germline assignment: CDR1 SGHAT and CDR2 FQNNGV. The CDR3 consists of 16 residues. CDR3 DNA: TGTGCCAGCAGATCCAACAGGGGGCGGGACACCGGGGAGCTGTTTTTT. It translates to CASRSNRGRDTGELFF.

The chain recombines TRBV19 with TRBJ2-7, with TRBD1 matching 10 bases. V shed 5 bases, J shed 4 bases, and the junction held 5 bases outside the gene matches. The CDR3 contains 14 residues. Looked up from germline, CDR1 is LNHDA and CDR2 is SQIVND (reference sequence). The chain's CDR3 is CASSVGQGGYEQYF. The CDR3 DNA sequence: TGTGCCAGTAGTGTCGGACAGGGGGGGTACGAGCAGTACTTC.

The chain employs TRBV18 and TRBJ2-7; TRBD1 aligns across 7 bases. This CDR3 has 14 amino acids. Germline CDR1 reads KGHSH; CDR2 reads LQKENI. Trimming took 3 bases from V and 5 from J; bases not matched to a gene: 7. DNA for the CDR3: TGTGCCAGCTCACCGGACAGGACCATCCACGAGCAGTACTTC. Translated: CASSPDRTIHEQYF.

This chain links TRBV27 with TRBJ2-6, with no clear D. The CDR3 sequence is 17 residues long. Trimming shortened V by 3 bases and J by 3 bases, and 15 bases separated the two germline ends. Germline loops: CDR1 MNHEY, CDR2 SMNVEV (reference sequence). This chain's CDR3 is CASSLLGRLSGANVLTF. In DNA, the CDR3 is TGTGCCAGCAGTTTGCTGGGCAGGTTGAGTGGGGCCAACGTCCTGACTTTC.

The rearrangement links TRBV29-1 to TRBJ1-1, with D hard to call. Germline loops: CDR1 SQVTM, CDR2 ANQGSEA. The CDR3 extends over 13 amino acids. Trimming pared 7 bases from V and 0 bases from J, leaving 12 bases between. As DNA, the CDR3 is TGCAGCGCTGCTTCGGGCATGAACACTGAAGCTTTCTTT. This encodes CSAASGMNTEAFF. Full variable domain (remainder filled in from reference TRBV29-1 and TRBJ1-1): SAVISQKPSRDICQRGTSLTIQCQVDSQVTMMFWYRQQPGQSLTLIATANQGSEATYESGFVIDKFPISRPNLTFSTLTVSNMSPEDSSIYLCSAASGMNTEAFFGQGTRLTVV.

The chain combines TRBV5-1 with TRBJ2-1, with TRBD2 matching 8 bases. Trimming removed 2 bases from V and 8 bases from J; junction bases left unmatched: 12. The CDR3 spans 16 residues. Germline V lookup: CDR1 SGHRS, CDR2 YFSETQ. CDR3 sequence: CASSFIAGPAGDEQFF. DNA of the CDR3: TGCGCCAGCAGCTTCATAGCGGGACCCGCCGGAGATGAGCAGTTCTTC.

The rearrangement uses TRBV5-8 and TRBJ2-1; TRBD2 matches at 11 bases. Germline V lookup: CDR1 SGHTS, CDR2 YDEGEE. V shed 2 bases, J shed 12 bases, and the junction held 10 bases outside the gene matches. This CDR3 contains 15 residues. The CDR3, as DNA: TGTGCCAGCAGCTTTCAACTAGCGGGAGTGTCAGGGCAGTTCTTC. This gives the protein CASSFQLAGVSGQFF.

The J gene is TRBJ2-1, the V gene TRBV4-1; weak D call: TRBD1 (6 bases). The CDR3 contains 15 residues. The germline gives CDR1 MGHRA, CDR2 YSYEKL. Trimming removed 0 bases from V and 10 bases from J, with 16 bases in between. The CDR3 spells CASSQERTAFREQFF. CDR3 sequence (DNA): TGCGCCAGCAGCCAAGAGAGGACAGCGTTTCGGGAGCAGTTCTTC.

The chain carries TRBV25-1 and TRBJ2-3, with 8 bases matching TRBD1. After removal of 2 bases from V and 4 bases from J, the junction contained 11 bases not matched to a gene. The CDR3 covers 17 residues. Germline CDR1 is MGHDK and CDR2 is SYGVNS. CDR3 sequence reads: CASSELTGDIRADTQYF. The CDR3 nucleotides are TGTGCCAGCAGTGAACTGACAGGGGACATTAGAGCAGATACGCAGTATTTT.

This chain joins TRBV28 and TRBJ1-2, with D possibly being TRBD1 (6 bases). The germline V and J ends were trimmed by 3 bases and 2 bases, with 13 bases remaining between them. The CDR3 extends over 15 amino acids. CDR1 and CDR2 (germline): MDHEN, SYDVKM. CDR3 coding DNA: TGTGCCAGCAGTTTTGCTGGGCAGGGGAACTATGGCTACACCTTC. Translating gives CASSFAGQGNYGYTF.

This clone was seen more than once but under ten times. V is TRBV28 and J is TRBJ1-1; perhaps TRBD1 as D (5 bases). Trimming removed 8 bases from V and 6 bases from J, with 10 bases in between. The germline V gene has CDR1 MDHEN and CDR2 SYDVKM. This CDR3 has 11 amino acids. CDR3 bases: TGTGCCAGCGCCAGGGCGGCTGAAGCTTTCTTT. Its translation is CASARAAEAFF.

This clone was counted only a few times. This sequence joins TRBV5-1 and TRBJ1-2; the match to TRBD1 covers 9 bases. This CDR3 contains 13 residues. Trimming at V came to 9 bases and at J to 0 bases, leaving 3 bases not matched to a gene. Germline V gene data show CDR1 as SGHRS and CDR2 as YFSETQ. The DNA of the CDR3 is TGCGCCACGCGGACAGGGGCTAACTATGGCTACACCTTC. Encoded protein: CATRTGANYGYTF.

The chain is built from TRBV11-2 and TRBJ2-7; 7 nucleotides agree with TRBD1. This CDR3 comprises 15 residues. The germline V gene encodes CDR1 SGHAT and CDR2 FQNNGV. After removal of 5 bases from V and 2 bases from J, the junction contained 9 bases not matched to a gene. The CDR3: CASSRSLQGTYEQYF. In DNA, the CDR3 is TGTGCCAGCAGCCGCTCCCTACAGGGGACCTACGAGCAGTACTTC.

The V and J genes are TRBV5-1 and TRBJ2-7; TRBD1 might be the D (6 bases). CDR3 size: 13 residues. Germline lookup yields CDR1 SGHRS and CDR2 YFSETQ. V was clipped by 7 bases and J by 5 bases, with 16 bases between them. This CDR3 is CASGRTGYNEQYF. Written as DNA, the CDR3 is TGCGCCAGCGGCCGTACAGGGTACAACGAGCAGTACTTC.

The rearrangement joins TRBV2 to TRBJ2-7; no clear D. V was trimmed by 7 bases and J by 2 bases, leaving 12 bases between them. The germline V gene encodes CDR1 SNHLY and CDR2 FYNNEI. The CDR3 covers 13 residues. CDR3 sequence (DNA): TGTGCCAGCATCCGGAGCATCACCTACGAGCAGTACTTC. Protein sequence: CASIRSITYEQYF.

V usage is TRBV15 and J usage is TRBJ2-2, with D uncertain. CDR1 and CDR2 (germline): LNHNV, YYDKDF (reference sequence). Between the trimmed V and J ends, which lost 0 bases and 6 bases, there was a span of 8 bases. CDR3 size: 14 residues. CDR3 sequence (DNA): TGTGCCACCAGCAGAGACTCAAGACCCGGGGAGCTGTTTTTT. Its protein product is CATSRDSRPGELFF.

The chain uses TRBV18 and TRBJ1-1; D is uncertain. The V end lost 6 bases, the J end lost 4 bases, and 9 bases lay between the germline ends. The CDR3 consists of 12 residues. Germline V CDR1 and CDR2: KGHSH, LQKENI. The CDR3 DNA sequence: TGTGCCAGCTCCCGGCTCGGCACTGAAGCTTTCTTT. This gives the protein CASSRLGTEAFF. The full variable domain, in which reference TRBV18 and TRBJ1-1 provide the parts outside the CDR3, is NAGVMQNPRHLVRRRGQEARLRCSPMKGHSHVYWYRQLPEEGLKFMVYLQKENIIDESGMPKERFSAEFPKEGPSILRIQQVVRGDSAAYFCASSRLGTEAFFGQGTRLTVV.

This clone was observed a few times. This chain links TRBV19 with TRBJ1-2; 8 nucleotides match TRBD1. With V trimmed by 5 bases and J by 5 bases, 7 bases remained unmatched. Germline loops: CDR1 LNHDA, CDR2 SQIVND (reference sequence). The CDR3 is 14 amino acids. The CDR3 here is CASSLRDRSYGYTF. The CDR3 DNA reads TGTGCCAGTAGTCTCCGGGACAGGTCTTATGGCTACACCTTC.

This clone has a handful of counts. The chain couples TRBV11-2 to TRBJ2-3; no clear D gene. There are 11 residues in the CDR3. V was shortened by 2 bases and J by 8 bases, with 5 bases between the two germline ends. Germline V gene data show CDR1 as SGHAT and CDR2 as FQNNGV. Here the CDR3 DNA reads TGTGCCAGCAGCTTATCGCCTACGCAGTATTTT. The encoded protein is CASSLSPTQYF.

The CDR3 nucleotides are TGTGCCAGCAGCCCGGAGGGGGGCTATGGCTACACCTTC. Translation: CASSPEGGYGYTF. The rearrangement uses TRBV7-3 and TRBJ1-2; a possible D gene is TRBD1 (6 bases). V was trimmed by 5 bases and J by 4 bases, leaving 11 bases between them. Germline V gene lookup returns CDR1 SGHTA and CDR2 FQGTGA. The CDR3 is 13 residues long.

The chain recombines TRBV28 with TRBJ2-1; D not resolved. CDR3 length: 14 residues. CDR1 is MDHEN and CDR2 is SYDVKM in the germline V gene. V was shortened by 5 bases and J by 2 bases, with 10 bases between the two germline ends. DNA of the CDR3: TGTGCCAGCAGTCCCCATCCGCCCTACAATGAGCAGTTCTTC. As protein: CASSPHPPYNEQFF. The full variable domain, in which reference TRBV28 and TRBJ2-1 provide the parts outside the CDR3, is DVKVTQSSRYLVKRTGEKVFLECVQDMDHENMFWYRQDPGLGLRLIYFSYDVKMKEKGDIPEGYSVSREKKERFSLILESASTNQTSMYLCASSPHPPYNEQFFGPGTRLTVL.

This clone showed up just a few times. V and J are TRBV11-3 and TRBJ2-5; D is unresolved. V dropped 4 bases and J dropped 9 bases, with 12 bases sitting between them. CDR1 and CDR2 (germline): SGHNT, YENEEA. The CDR3 is made up of 12 amino acids. For the CDR3, the DNA is TGTGCCAGCAGCTCCGCCCTGACGTCCCAGTACTTC. Its protein product is CASSSALTSQYF.

This chain uses TRBV6-1 with TRBJ2-3; TRBD1 aligns across 9 bases. CDR1 and CDR2 (germline): MNHNS, SASEGT. This CDR3 is built from 13 residues. Germline trimming cut 4 bases from V and 7 bases from J; bases unmatched to any gene: 3. CDR3 in DNA: TGTGCCAGCAGTGCCGGGACAGGGTATACGCAGTATTTT. Translating it yields CASSAGTGYTQYF.

J is TRBJ1-2 and V is TRBV7-2; D uncertain. V lost 5 bases to trimming and J lost 1 base, with 8 bases between them. CDR1 and CDR2 from the germline V gene are SGHTA and FQGNSA. The CDR3 runs 13 residues. In DNA, the CDR3 is TGTGCCAGCAGCCCACAGCGTAACTATGGCTACACCTTC. It translates to CASSPQRNYGYTF.

The chain couples TRBV7-2 to TRBJ2-3; D not certain. Germline lookup yields CDR1 SGHTA and CDR2 FQGNSA. CDR3 size: 15 residues. Trimming removed 5 bases at V and 1 base at J, with 13 bases between. The CDR3 region is CASSPRLQGTDTQYF. The CDR3 DNA reads as TGTGCCAGCAGCCCCCGCCTTCAGGGCACAGATACGCAGTATTTT.

The chain is built from TRBV29-1 and TRBJ2-5; tentatively, D is TRBD2 (6 bases). Per germline, CDR1 SQVTM and CDR2 ANQGSEA. Trimming took off 4 bases at V and 2 bases at J, with 11 bases between the two ends. The CDR3 totals 13 residues. The CDR3 DNA reads as TGCAGCGTTGGGTGGGGGGAACAAGAGACCCAGTACTTC. Its translation: CSVGWGEQETQYF.

The chain recombines TRBV28 with TRBJ1-2, with D perhaps matching TRBD1 (5 bases). Trimming pared 6 bases from V and 8 bases from J, leaving 22 bases between. The CDR3 extends over 15 amino acids. Per the germline V gene, CDR1 is MDHEN and CDR2 is SYDVKM. CDR3 DNA: TGTGCCAGCAGGATCCCCGGGGGGGTAGGAAAAGGCTACACCTTC. Amino acids: CASRIPGGVGKGYTF.